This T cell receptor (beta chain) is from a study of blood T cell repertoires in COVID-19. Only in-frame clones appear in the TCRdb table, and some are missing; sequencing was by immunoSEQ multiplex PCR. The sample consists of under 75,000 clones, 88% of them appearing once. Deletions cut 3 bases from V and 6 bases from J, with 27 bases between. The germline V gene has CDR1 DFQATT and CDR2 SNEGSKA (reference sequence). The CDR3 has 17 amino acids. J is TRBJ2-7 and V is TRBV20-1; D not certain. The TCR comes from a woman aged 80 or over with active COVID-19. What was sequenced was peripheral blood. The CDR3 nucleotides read TGCAGTGCTAGTTTCGATTCCGAGTCCGCTCTAGACCCCGAGCAGTACTTC. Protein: CSASFDSESALDPEQYF.